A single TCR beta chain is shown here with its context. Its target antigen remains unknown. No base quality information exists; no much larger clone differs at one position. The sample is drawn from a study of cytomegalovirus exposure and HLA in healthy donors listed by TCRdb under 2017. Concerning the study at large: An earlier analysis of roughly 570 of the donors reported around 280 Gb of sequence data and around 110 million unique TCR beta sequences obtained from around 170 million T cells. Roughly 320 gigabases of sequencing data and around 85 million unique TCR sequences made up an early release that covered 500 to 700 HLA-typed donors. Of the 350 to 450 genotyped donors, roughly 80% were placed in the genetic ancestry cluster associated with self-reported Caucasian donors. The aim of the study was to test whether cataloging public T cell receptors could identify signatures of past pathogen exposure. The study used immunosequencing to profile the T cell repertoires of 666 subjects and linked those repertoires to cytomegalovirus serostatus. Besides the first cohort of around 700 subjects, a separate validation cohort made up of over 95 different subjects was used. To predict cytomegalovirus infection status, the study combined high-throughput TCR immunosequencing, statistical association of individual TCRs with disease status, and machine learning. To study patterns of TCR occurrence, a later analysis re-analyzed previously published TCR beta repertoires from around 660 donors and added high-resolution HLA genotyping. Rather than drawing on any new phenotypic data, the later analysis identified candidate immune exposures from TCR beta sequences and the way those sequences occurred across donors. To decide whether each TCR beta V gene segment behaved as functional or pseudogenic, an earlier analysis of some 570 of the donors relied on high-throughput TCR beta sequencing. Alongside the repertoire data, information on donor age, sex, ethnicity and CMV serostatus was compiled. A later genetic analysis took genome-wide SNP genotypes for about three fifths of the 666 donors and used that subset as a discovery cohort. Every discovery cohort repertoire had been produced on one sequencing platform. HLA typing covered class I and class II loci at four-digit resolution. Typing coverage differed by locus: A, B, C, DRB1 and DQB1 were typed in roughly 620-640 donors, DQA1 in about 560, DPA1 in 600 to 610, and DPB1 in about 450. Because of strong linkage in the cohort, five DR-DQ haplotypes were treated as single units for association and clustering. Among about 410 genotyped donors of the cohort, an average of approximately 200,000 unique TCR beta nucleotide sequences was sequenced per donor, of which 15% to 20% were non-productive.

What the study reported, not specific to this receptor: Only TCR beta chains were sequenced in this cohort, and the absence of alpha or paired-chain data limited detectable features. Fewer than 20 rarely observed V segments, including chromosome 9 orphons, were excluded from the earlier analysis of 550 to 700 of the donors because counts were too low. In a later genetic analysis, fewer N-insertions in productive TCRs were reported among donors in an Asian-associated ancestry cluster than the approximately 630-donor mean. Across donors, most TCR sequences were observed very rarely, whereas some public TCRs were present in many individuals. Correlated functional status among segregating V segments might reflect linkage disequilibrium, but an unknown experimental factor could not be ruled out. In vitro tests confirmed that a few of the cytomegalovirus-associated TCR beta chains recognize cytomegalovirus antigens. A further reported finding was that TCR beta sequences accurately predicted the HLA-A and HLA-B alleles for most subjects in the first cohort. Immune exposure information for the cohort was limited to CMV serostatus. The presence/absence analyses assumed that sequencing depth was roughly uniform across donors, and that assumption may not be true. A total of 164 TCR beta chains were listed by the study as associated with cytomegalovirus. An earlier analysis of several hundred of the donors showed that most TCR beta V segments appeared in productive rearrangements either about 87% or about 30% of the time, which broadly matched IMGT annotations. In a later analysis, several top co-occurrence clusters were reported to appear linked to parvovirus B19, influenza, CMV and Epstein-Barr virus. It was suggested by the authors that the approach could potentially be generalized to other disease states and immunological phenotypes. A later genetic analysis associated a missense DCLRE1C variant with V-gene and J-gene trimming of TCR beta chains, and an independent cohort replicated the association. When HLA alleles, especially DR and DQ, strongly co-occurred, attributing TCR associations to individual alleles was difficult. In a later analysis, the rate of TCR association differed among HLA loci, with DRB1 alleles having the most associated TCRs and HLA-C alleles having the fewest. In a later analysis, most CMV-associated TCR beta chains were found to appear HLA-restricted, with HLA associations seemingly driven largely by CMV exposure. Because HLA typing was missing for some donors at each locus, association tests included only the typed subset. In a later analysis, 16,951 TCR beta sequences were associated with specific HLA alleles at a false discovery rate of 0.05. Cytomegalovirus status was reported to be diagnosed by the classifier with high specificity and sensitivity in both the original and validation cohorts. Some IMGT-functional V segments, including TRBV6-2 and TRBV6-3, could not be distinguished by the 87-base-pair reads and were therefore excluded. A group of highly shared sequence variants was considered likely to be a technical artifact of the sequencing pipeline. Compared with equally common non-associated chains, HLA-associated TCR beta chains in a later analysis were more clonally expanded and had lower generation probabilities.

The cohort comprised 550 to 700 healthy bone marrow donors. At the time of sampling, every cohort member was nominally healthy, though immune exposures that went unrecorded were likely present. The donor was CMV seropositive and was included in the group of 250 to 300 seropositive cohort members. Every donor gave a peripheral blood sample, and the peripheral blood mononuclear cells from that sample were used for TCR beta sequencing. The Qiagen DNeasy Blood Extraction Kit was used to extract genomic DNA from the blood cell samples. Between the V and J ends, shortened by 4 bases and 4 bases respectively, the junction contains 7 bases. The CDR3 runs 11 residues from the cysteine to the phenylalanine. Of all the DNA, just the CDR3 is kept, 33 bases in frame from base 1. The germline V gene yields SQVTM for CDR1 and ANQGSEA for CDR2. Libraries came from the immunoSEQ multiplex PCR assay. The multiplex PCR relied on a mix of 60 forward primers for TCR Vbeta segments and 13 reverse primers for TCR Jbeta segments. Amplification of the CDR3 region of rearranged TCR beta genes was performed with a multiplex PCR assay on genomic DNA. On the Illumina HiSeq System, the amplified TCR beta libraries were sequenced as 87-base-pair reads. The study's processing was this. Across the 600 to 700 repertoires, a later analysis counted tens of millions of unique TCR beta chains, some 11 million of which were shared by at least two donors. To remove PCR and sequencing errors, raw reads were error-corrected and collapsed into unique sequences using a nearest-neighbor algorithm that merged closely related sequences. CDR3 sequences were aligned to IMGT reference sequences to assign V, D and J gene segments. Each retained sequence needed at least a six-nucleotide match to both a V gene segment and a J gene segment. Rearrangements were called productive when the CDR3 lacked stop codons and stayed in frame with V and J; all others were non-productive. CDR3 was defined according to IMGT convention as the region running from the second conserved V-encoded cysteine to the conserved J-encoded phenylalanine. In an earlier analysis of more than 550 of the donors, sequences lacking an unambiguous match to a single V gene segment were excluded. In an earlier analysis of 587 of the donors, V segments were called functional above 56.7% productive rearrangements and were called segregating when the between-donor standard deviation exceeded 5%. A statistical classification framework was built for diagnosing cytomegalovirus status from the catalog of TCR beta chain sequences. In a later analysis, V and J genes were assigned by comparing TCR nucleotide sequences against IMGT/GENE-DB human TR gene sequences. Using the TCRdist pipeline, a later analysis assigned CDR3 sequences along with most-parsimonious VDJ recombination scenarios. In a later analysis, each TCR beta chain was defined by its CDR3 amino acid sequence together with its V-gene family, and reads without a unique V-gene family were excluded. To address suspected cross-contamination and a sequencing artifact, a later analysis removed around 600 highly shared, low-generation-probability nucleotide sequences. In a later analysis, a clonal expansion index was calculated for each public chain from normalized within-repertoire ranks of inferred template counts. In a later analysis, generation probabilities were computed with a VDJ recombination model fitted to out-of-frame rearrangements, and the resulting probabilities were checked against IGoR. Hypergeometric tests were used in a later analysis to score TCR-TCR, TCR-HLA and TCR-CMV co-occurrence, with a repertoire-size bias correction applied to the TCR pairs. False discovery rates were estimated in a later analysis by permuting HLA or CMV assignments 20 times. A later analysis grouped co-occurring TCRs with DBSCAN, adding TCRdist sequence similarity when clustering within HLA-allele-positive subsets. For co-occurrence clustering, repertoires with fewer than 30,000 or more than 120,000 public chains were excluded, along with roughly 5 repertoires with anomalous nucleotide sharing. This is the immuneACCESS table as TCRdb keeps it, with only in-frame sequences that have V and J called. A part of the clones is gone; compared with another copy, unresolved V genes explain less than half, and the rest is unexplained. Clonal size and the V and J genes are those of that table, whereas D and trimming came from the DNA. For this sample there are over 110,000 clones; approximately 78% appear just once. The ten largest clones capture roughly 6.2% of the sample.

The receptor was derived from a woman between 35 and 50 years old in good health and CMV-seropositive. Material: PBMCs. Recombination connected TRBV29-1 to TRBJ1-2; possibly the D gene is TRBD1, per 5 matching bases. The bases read TGCAGCGTTGGACAGATCTATGGCTACACCTTC. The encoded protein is CSVGQIYGYTF. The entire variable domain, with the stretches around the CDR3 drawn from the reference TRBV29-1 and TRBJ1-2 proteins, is SAVISQKPSRDICQRGTSLTIQCQVDSQVTMMFWYRQQPGQSLTLIATANQGSEATYESGFVIDKFPISRPNLTFSTLTVSNMSPEDSSIYLCSVGQIYGYTFGSGTRLTVV.